This T cell receptor beta chain was sequenced for a study of blood T cell repertoires in COVID-19 (dated by TCRdb to between 2020 and 2021). Context from the whole study: The collaborator samples originated in the United States, Italy and Spain and spanned the acute and convalescent phases of COVID-19. A de-identified subject ID, COVID-19 status, age in years and sex were almost always included in the sample metadata. A freely available public database, intended as a resource for researchers studying the immune response to SARS-CoV-2, is where the repertoires were released. The samples were drawn from the first 160 participants of the ongoing ImmuneRACE study and from roughly 1,300 subjects provided by 6 global collaborators. Subjects who had been exposed to COVID-19, were actively infected with it, or had recovered from it provided the deeply sampled blood TCRbeta repertoires that made up the dataset. The material from the prospective study consisted of cDNA or gDNA derived from T cells, B-cell-depleted T cells, or PBMCs. Where available, HLA class I and class II types were taken from metadata supplied by the sample provider and were not determined by assay-based typing. The research as a whole found: How much clinical and demographic metadata was included differed by source and by participant, and the metadata was provided uncurated.

The immunoSEQ Assay, a bias-controlled multiplex PCR, was used to amplify TCRbeta CDR3 regions from genomic DNA. Turning to the authors' computational methods: Within the assay, amplification of reference gene primers was used to estimate how many nucleated cells each sample contained. To quantify the absolute abundance of each unique TCRbeta CDR3 rearrangement, sequence reads were collapsed and filtered. Productive Simpson clonality was computed per sample as the square root of Simpson's diversity index over productive rearrangements. Drawn from immuneACCESS, this table holds only the in-frame rearrangements with V and J called that TCRdb kept. Clones are partly lost; checked studies trace under half to an unresolved V gene and leave the rest unexplained. D and trimming were read from the DNA, whereas the V and J calls and clone size are those reported in that table. The sample table holds around 260,000 clones, of which roughly 90% were seen once. Jointly, the top ten make up approximately 0.7% of the sample.

With respect to this clone: Its antigen target is currently unknown. No much larger clonotype is one base removed from it; base qualities were not supplied.

Each collaborating institution followed its own protocols to collect whole blood in K2EDTA tubes. For TCRbeta analysis, collaborator samples were shipped as frozen whole blood, as isolated PBMCs, or as DNA extracted from either sample type. V is cut by 5 bases and J by 1 base, and the space between the germline ends is 16 bases. CDR1 and CDR2 were assigned from the germline V gene as SGHRS and YFSETQ. Inclusive of the bounding cysteine and phenylalanine, the CDR3 is 17 residues long. Of all the DNA, just the CDR3 is kept, 51 bases in frame from base 1. Specimen: peripheral blood. This chain joins TRBV5-1 to TRBJ2-6; matching of 8 bases hints at TRBD1 as the D gene. This clonotype originated in a human donor in a cohort sampled during active COVID-19. Here is the DNA: TGCGCCAGCAGATCAGGACAGGGAGGGTCTGGGGCCAACGTCCTGACTTTC. Its translation is CASRSGQGGSGANVLTF.